Listed below are T cell receptor beta chains from one sample, sequenced in a study of T cell repertoires in cytomegalovirus infection. TCRdb re-called the reads with MiXCR, one entry per CDR3 protein. The sample includes fewer than 1,000,000 distinct CDR3 sequences, under 40% of them seen just once. The antigens these receptors bind are not known. The sample consisted of cultured CD8+ T cells from PBMCs, taken from culture after CMV antigen stimulation. The source is a human donor in good health (CMV status not recorded). Some clones in this sample may be carry-over from other donors' samples. Each CDR3 is given with its conserved first and last residue. A D gene is named only where the DNA matches it firmly. Clone size, where shown, is once, few, many, or a class for clones that have expanded.

clone size | D gene | J gene | V gene | CDR3 protein | CDR3 DNA
few | NA | TRBJ2-2 | TRBV12-3/TRBV12-4 | CASTPRGGGANTGELFF | TGTGCCAGCACTCCCAGAGGGGGGGGGGCGAACACCGGGGAGCTGTTTTTT
NA | NA | TRBJ1-5 | TRBV7-6 | CASSLVGTGNQPQHF | TGTGCCAGCAGCTTAGTGGGGACGGGAAATCAGCCCCAGCATTTT
few | TRBD1 | TRBJ1-6 | TRBV7-6 | CASGQGTGGYSYYNSPLHF | TGTGCCAGCGGCCAGGGGACAGGAGGTTATTCTTACTATAATTCACCCCTCCACTTT
few | TRBD2 | TRBJ2-1 | TRBV4-2 | CASSPTGGLYNEQFF | TGTGCCAGCAGCCCAACGGGGGGGCTGTACAATGAGCAGTTCTTC
NA | TRBD2 | TRBJ2-1 | TRBV14 | CASSLGTSGFSYNEQFF | TGTGCCAGCAGCCTAGGGACTAGCGGATTCTCCTACAATGAGCAGTTCTTC
NA | NA | TRBJ1-5 | TRBV10-3 | CAISESGQIDQPQHF | TGTGCCATCAGTGAGTCCGGCCAGATTGATCAGCCCCAGCATTTT
few | NA | TRBJ2-1 | TRBV7-3 | CASSLTGDSSYNEQFF | TGTGCCAGCAGCCTGACGGGAGACAGCTCCTACAATGAGCAGTTCTTC
NA | NA | TRBJ2-3 | TRBV27 | CASSLQDLTDTQYF | TGTGCCAGCAGTTTGCAGGACCTTACAGATACGCAGTATTTT
NA | TRBD2 | TRBJ2-1 | TRBV7-6 | CASSLVHRASGPGSYNEQFF | TGTGCCAGCAGCTTAGTACATCGGGCTAGCGGCCCAGGGTCCTACAATGAGCAGTTCTTC
few | NA | TRBJ2-5 | TRBV5-4 | CASSFKGPLETQYF | TGTGCCAGCAGCTTTAAGGGCCCCCTGGAGACCCAGTACTTC
few | TRBD2 | TRBJ2-1 | TRBV9 | CASSVASGGTNYNEQFF | TGTGCCAGCAGCGTAGCTAGCGGGGGGACAAACTACAATGAGCAGTTCTTC
NA | NA | TRBJ1-1 | TRBV2 | CASNEERNTEAFF | TGTGCCAGCAACGAGGAGAGGAACACTGAAGCTTTCTTT
few | NA | TRBJ2-1 | TRBV9 | CASSVLTGSYNEQFF | TGTGCCAGCAGCGTATTAACAGGCTCCTACAATGAGCAGTTCTTC
NA | NA | TRBJ2-7 | TRBV27 | CASSLNSNCEQYF | TGTGCCAGCAGTTTAAACAGTAACTGCGAGCAGTACTTC
few | NA | TRBJ1-1 | TRBV6-2/TRBV6-3 | CASSFGTPTEAFF | TGTGCCAGCAGCTTCGGGACACCGACTGAAGCTTTCTTT
NA | TRBD1 | TRBJ1-2 | TRBV12-3/TRBV12-4 | CASSAGQIIGYTF | TGTGCCAGCAGCGCGGGACAGATAATCGGCTACACCTTC
NA | TRBD1 | TRBJ1-5 | TRBV4-2 | CASSQDDREINQPQHF | TGTGCCAGCAGCCAAGATGACAGGGAAATCAATCAGCCCCAGCATTTT
few | NA | TRBJ2-1 | TRBV2 | CASSPTTSYNEQFF | TGTGCCAGCAGCCCGACTACCTCCTACAATGAGCAGTTCTTC
few | NA | TRBJ1-2 | TRBV27 | CASSDIPPDLSAGGYTF | TGTGCCAGCAGCGACATACCCCCCGATCTTTCAGCGGGTGGCTACACCTTC
few | NA | TRBJ2-2 | TRBV6-5 | CASTFYSNTGELFF | TGTGCCAGCACCTTCTACTCCAACACCGGGGAGCTGTTTTTT
NA | TRBD2 | TRBJ2-2 | TRBV12-3/TRBV12-4 | CASSFLGLADPGELFF | TGTGCCAGCAGTTTCCTGGGACTAGCCGACCCCGGGGAGCTGTTTTTT
NA | NA | TRBJ2-5 | TRBV19 | CASSIQHPPRTQYF | TGTGCCAGTAGTATCCAACACCCCCCCAGGACCCAGTACTTC
NA | NA | TRBJ1-1 | TRBV7-9 | CASNLLGPGDTEAFF | TGTGCCAGCAACCTGTTGGGGCCGGGGGACACTGAAGCTTTCTTT
many | NA | TRBJ2-2 | TRBV6-2/TRBV6-3 | CASSYGTYTGELFF | TGTGCCAGCAGTTACGGGACATACACCGGGGAGCTGTTTTTT
NA | NA | TRBJ2-7 | TRBV12-3/TRBV12-4 | CASSLRGDGYEQYF | TGTGCCAGCAGTTTAAGGGGGGATGGGTACGAGCAGTACTTC
NA | NA | TRBJ2-2 | TRBV27 | CASRGGSNTGELFF | TGTGCCAGCAGGGGTGGGAGTAACACCGGGGAGCTGTTTTTT
many | NA | TRBJ1-2 | TRBV6-2/TRBV6-3 | CASTSRESNYGYTF | TGTGCCAGCACCTCGAGGGAGTCTAACTATGGCTACACCTTC
NA | TRBD1 | TRBJ1-2 | TRBV19 | CASSATATGGNYGYTF | TGTGCCAGTAGTGCGACGGCGACAGGGGGGAACTATGGCTACACCTTC
NA | NA | TRBJ1-5 | TRBV27 | CASSGTFSLQPQHF | TGTGCCAGCAGTGGGACATTTTCATTGCAGCCCCAGCATTTT
few | TRBD1 | TRBJ1-2 | TRBV12-3/TRBV12-4 | CASSFGQGDRYTF | TGTGCCAGCAGTTTTGGACAGGGGGATCGCTACACCTTC
few | NA | TRBJ2-3 | TRBV19 | CASSIDQVPSTDTQYF | TGTGCCAGTAGTATAGATCAGGTACCCAGCACAGATACGCAGTATTTT
NA | NA | TRBJ1-5 | TRBV10-3 | CAISTVGESNQPQHF | TGTGCCATCAGTACTGTAGGGGAAAGCAATCAGCCCCAGCATTTT
NA | NA | TRBJ1-2 | TRBV27 | CASSLLGSHYGYTF | TGTGCCAGCAGTTTATTGGGCAGCCACTATGGCTACACCTTC
many | NA | TRBJ1-6 | TRBV7-8 | CASSSTGYSSADSPLHF | TGTGCCAGCAGCTCCACAGGGTATTCCTCCGCGGATTCACCCCTCCACTTT
NA | TRBD2 | TRBJ2-5 | TRBV27 | CASSFGLAGLETQYF | TGTGCCAGCAGTTTTGGGCTAGCGGGGCTGGAGACCCAGTACTTC
NA | NA | TRBJ1-5 | TRBV2 | CASSEEGYNQPQHF | TGTGCCAGCAGTGAAGAAGGGTACAATCAGCCCCAGCATTTT
NA | NA | TRBJ1-1 | TRBV7-4 | CASSPRPQVNTEAFF | TGTGCCAGCAGCCCCCGACCCCAGGTGAACACTGAAGCTTTCTTT
NA | NA | TRBJ2-2 | TRBV20-1 | CSARVASGYTGELFF | TGCAGTGCTAGAGTGGCGTCGGGATACACCGGGGAGCTGTTTTTT
few | NA | TRBJ1-1 | TRBV7-9 | CASSPNSRRRRAEAFF | TGTGCCAGCAGCCCAAATTCGCGGAGGCGTAGGGCTGAAGCTTTCTTT
NA | NA | TRBJ2-5 | TRBV6-6 | CASSYEAVQETQYF | TGTGCCAGCAGTTACGAGGCGGTTCAAGAGACCCAGTACTTC
NA | TRBD1 | TRBJ1-1 | TRBV7-9 | CASRGTVDAFF | TGTGCCAGCAGAGGGACAGTTGATGCTTTCTTT
NA | NA | TRBJ1-1 | TRBV6-5 | CASRPYKRGDTEAFF | TGTGCCAGCAGACCCTACAAGCGCGGCGACACTGAAGCTTTCTTT
many | NA | TRBJ2-1 | TRBV6-2/TRBV6-3 | CASRKGGSSGVPHNEQFF | TGTGCCAGCAGAAAGGGGGGGTCTAGCGGCGTGCCCCACAATGAGCAGTTCTTC
few | TRBD1 | TRBJ1-1 | TRBV5-1 | CASRNRGYTEAFF | TGCGCCAGCAGGAACAGGGGGTACACTGAAGCTTTCTTT
NA | NA | TRBJ2-3 | TRBV2 | CASEAGAPQDTQYF | TGTGCCAGCGAGGCGGGGGCCCCGCAGGATACGCAGTATTTT
many | NA | TRBJ2-1 | TRBV7-2 | CASSLPYEGRNEQFF | TGTGCCAGCAGCTTGCCCTATGAAGGAAGAAATGAGCAGTTCTTC
NA | TRBD2 | TRBJ2-7 | TRBV15 | CATSRDRGLAAYEQYF | TGTGCCACCAGCAGAGATCGCGGACTAGCGGCATACGAGCAGTACTTC
NA | NA | TRBJ1-2 | TRBV27 | CASSFTAEHYGYTF | TGTGCCAGCAGTTTCACAGCAGAACACTATGGCTACACCTTC
NA | NA | TRBJ1-2 | TRBV6-1 | CASTPSRAGNYDYTF | TGTGCCAGCACCCCATCTCGGGCAGGGAACTATGACTACACCTTC
NA | TRBD2 | TRBJ2-3 | TRBV28 | CASTMGGGSTDTQYF | TGTGCCAGCACCATGGGGGGGGGGAGCACAGATACGCAGTATTTT
NA | NA | TRBJ2-5 | TRBV7-2 | CASSLGVWGGGEETQYF | TGTGCCAGCAGCTTAGGGGTTTGGGGGGGCGGGGAAGAGACCCAGTACTTC
NA | TRBD2 | TRBJ2-3 | TRBV28 | CASSYWGTSGATDTQYF | TGTGCCAGCAGTTACTGGGGCACTAGCGGGGCCACAGATACGCAGTATTTT
NA | NA | TRBJ2-2 | TRBV20-1 | CSARDGTGPNTGELFF | TGCAGTGCTAGAGATGGGACGGGGCCGAACACCGGGGAGCTGTTTTTT
NA | NA | TRBJ1-1 | TRBV12-3/TRBV12-4 | CASSTHRSSTEAFF | TGTGCCAGCAGTACCCACAGGAGTAGCACTGAAGCTTTCTTT
NA | TRBD2 | TRBJ2-5 | TRBV6-5 | CASSYRYSGGEFQETQYF | TGTGCCAGCAGTTACCGGTATAGCGGGGGGGAGTTCCAAGAGACCCAGTACTTC
NA | NA | TRBJ2-3 | TRBV6-2/TRBV6-3 | CASSFLGGADTQYF | TGTGCCAGCAGTTTCCTCGGAGGCGCAGATACGCAGTATTTT
few | NA | TRBJ1-2 | TRBV28 | CASSVYHKVGYTF | TGTGCCAGCAGTGTATACCACAAGGTTGGCTACACCTTC
NA | TRBD1 | TRBJ1-5 | TRBV19 | CASTHMTGGVDQPQHF | TGTGCCAGTACCCACATGACAGGGGGTGTCGATCAGCCCCAGCATTTT
NA | TRBD1 | TRBJ2-4 | TRBV6-2/TRBV6-3 | CASLGQGTFWAKNIQYF | TGTGCCAGCCTGGGACAGGGTACCTTTTGGGCCAAAAACATTCAGTACTTC